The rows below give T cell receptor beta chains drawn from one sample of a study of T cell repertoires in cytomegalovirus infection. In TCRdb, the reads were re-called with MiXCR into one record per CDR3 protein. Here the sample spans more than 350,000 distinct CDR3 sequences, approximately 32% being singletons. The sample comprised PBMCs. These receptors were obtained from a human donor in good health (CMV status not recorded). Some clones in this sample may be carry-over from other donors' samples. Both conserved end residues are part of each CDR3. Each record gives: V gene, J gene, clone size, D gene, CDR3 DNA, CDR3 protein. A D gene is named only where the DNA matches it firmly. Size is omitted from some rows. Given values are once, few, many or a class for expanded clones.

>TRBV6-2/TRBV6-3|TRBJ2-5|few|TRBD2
TGTGCCAGCAGGCCCCGAGGAGCGGGGGGGCCGTTAGAGACCCAGTACTTC
CASRPRGAGGPLETQYF
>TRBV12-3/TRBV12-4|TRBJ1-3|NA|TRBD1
TGTGCCAGCAGTTTAGGACAGGGAAGGGTCGGAAACACCATATATTTT
CASSLGQGRVGNTIYF
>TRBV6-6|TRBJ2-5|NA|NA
TGTGCCAGCAGTTACTTTCAGTTCTCAGAGACCCAGTACTTC
CASSYFQFSETQYF
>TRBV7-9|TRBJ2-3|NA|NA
TGTGCCAGCAGCCCCCCGGGTATGAGGACTACAGATACGCAGTATTTT
CASSPPGMRTTDTQYF
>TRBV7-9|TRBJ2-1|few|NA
TGTGCCAGCAGCCGACAGGTTCCGAGGAATGAGCAGTTCTTC
CASSRQVPRNEQFF
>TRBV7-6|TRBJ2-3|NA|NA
TGTGCCAGCAGCTCCCCCCGCGGTGGGGTCGCAGATACGCAGTATTTT
CASSSPRGGVADTQYF
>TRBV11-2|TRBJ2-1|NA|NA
TGTGCCAGCAGCTTAGATTGGGGGGGCGAGCAGTTCTTC
CASSLDWGGEQFF
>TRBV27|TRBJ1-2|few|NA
TGTGCCAGCAGTCGGGCGGGACCGGTCTATGGCTACACCTTC
CASSRAGPVYGYTF
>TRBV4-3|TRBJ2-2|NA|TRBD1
TGCGCCAGCAGCCAAGATCTTACCTCTCGCGCGATTGGCGCAGGGGGAAACACCGGGGAGCTGTTCTTT
CASSQDLTSRAIGAGGNTGELFF
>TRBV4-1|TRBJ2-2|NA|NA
TGCGCCAGCAGCCAAGAGCCACAGACGAACACCGGGGAGCTGTTTTTT
CASSQEPQTNTGELFF
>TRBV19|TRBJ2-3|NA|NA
TGTGCCAGTAGTATAAGGGACTCAAGCACAGATACGCAGTATTTT
CASSIRDSSTDTQYF
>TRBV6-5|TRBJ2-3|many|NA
TGTGCCAGCAGTTACAATACGTATGGGGATACGCAGTATTTT
CASSYNTYGDTQYF
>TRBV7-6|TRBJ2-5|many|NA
TGTGCCACCGCCTCGGGACTGGCCCCTCAAGAGACCCAGTACTTC
CATASGLAPQETQYF
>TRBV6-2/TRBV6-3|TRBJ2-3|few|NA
TGTGCCAGCAGCCCAAGCGGGTATACGCAGTATTTT
CASSPSGYTQYF
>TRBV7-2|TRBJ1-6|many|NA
TGTGCCAGCAGCCAGGGACTGAGCAATTCACCCCTCCACTTT
CASSQGLSNSPLHF
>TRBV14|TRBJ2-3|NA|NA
TGTGCCAGCAGCCAACAGGGTTCAAGCACAGATACGCAGTATTTT
CASSQQGSSTDTQYF
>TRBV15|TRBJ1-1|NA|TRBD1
TGTGCCACCAGCAGTAACAGGGGGCGCGGGACTGAAGCTTTCTTT
CATSSNRGRGTEAFF
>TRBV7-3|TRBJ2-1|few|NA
TGTGCCAGCAGCTTAACCGGGCAGGAGCAGTTCTTC
CASSLTGQEQFF
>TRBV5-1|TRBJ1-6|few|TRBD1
TGCGCCAGCAGCTCGACAGGGGGAAGTAATTCACCCCTCCACTTT
CASSSTGGSNSPLHF
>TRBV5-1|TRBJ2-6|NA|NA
TGCGCCAGCAGCCTACGGGCTGCCTCTGGGGCCAACGTCCTGACTTTC
CASSLRAASGANVLTF
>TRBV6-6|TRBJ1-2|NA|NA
TGTGCCAGCAGTTCGGACGGACCCTATGGCTACACCTTC
CASSSDGPYGYTF
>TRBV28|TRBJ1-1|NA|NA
TGTGCCAGCAGCTTCGACAGCGACAAAGCTTTCTTT
CASSFDSDKAFF
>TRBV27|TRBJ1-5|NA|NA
TGTGCCAGCCGTTTGACGGAGAATCATCCCCAGCATTTT
CASRLTENHPQHF
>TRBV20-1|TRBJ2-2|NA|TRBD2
TGCAGTGCTTTCCCTAGCGGGGGGACGAACACCGGGGAGCTGTTTTTT
CSAFPSGGTNTGELFF
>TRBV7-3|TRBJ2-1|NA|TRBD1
TGTGCCAGCAGCCCCCTACCCGGGGGACAGGGAGTAGGGAATGAGCAGTTCTTC
CASSPLPGGQGVGNEQFF
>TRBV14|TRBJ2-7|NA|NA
TGTGCCAGCAGTCAGTCCGGACGGGGTGTGTACTTC
CASSQSGRGVYF
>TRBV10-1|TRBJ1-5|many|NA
TGCGCCAGCAGTGAGACCGGGAATCAGCCCCAGCATTTT
CASSETGNQPQHF
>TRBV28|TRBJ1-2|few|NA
TGTGCCAGCAGTTTCCCAGGGAACTATGGCTACACCTTC
CASSFPGNYGYTF